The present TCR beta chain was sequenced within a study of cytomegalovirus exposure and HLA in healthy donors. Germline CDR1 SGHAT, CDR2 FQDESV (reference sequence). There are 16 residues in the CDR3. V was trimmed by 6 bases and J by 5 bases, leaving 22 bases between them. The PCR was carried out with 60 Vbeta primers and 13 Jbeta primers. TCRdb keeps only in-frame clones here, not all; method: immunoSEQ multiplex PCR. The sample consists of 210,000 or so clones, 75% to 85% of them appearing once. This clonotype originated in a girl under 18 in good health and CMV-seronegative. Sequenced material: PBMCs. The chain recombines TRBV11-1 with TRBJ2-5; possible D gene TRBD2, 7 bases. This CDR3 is CASRGGPGGFGETQYF. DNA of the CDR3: TGTGCCAGCAGAGGGGGTCCCGGGGGGTTCGGGGAGACCCAGTACTTC.